This TCR beta chain was captured by sequencing in a study of Ad26.COV2.S vaccination and SARS-CoV-2 variants. Study-wide points: The study found higher spike-specific TCR breadth in vaccine than placebo recipients.

CDR1 and CDR2 from the germline V gene are SGHTA and FQGNSA. The CDR3 covers 15 residues. After removal of 6 bases from V and 4 bases from J, the junction contained 9 bases not matched to a gene. Libraries were prepared by immunoSEQ multiplex PCR; TCRdb keeps only in-frame clonotypes and omits some of them. The data show about 350,000 clones, with 80% to 90% seen just once and 3.3% held by the top ten. Regarding this clone: Its target is unknown.

Indicated treatment: 15 to 20 received Ad26.COV2.S at low or high dose, single or two shots; about 5 received placebo; per-sample allocation not given. It was on day 63 after the first vaccine or placebo injection that samples were taken. This TCR was sampled from a person between 18 and 65 years old who received the Ad26.COV2.S COVID-19 vaccine or a placebo. Sample: peripheral blood, taken in a trial of Ad26.COV2.S vaccine versus placebo. The genes are TRBV7-2 and TRBJ1-2, with 9 nucleotides matching TRBD1. CDR3 bases: TGTGCCAGCAGGTCTGGGACAGGGATTTCCTATGGCTACACCTTC. Translated, it gives CASRSGTGISYGYTF.